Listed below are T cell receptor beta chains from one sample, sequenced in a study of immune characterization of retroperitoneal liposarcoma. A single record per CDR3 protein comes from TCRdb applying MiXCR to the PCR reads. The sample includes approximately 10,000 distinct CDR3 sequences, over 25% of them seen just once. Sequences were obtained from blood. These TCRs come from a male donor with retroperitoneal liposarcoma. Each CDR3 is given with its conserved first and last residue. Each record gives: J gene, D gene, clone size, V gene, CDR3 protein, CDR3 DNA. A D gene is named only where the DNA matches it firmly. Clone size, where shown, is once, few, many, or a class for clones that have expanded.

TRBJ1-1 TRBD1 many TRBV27 CASSLNRGSTEAFF TGTGCCAGCAGTTTAAACAGGGGGTCCACTGAAGCTTTCTTT
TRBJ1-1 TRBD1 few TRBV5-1 CASSLGQGGANTEAFF TGCGCCAGCAGCTTGGGGCAGGGGGGGGCAAACACTGAAGCTTTCTTT
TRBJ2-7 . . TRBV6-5 CASSSQIYEQYF TGTGCCAGCAGTTCCCAAATCTACGAGCAGTACTTC
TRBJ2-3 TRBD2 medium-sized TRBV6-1 CASSELAGADTQYF TGTGCCAGCAGTGAACTAGCGGGGGCAGATACGCAGTATTTT
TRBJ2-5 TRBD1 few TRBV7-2 CASSLRTGTQETQYF TGTGCCAGCAGCTTACGGACAGGGACTCAAGAGACCCAGTACTTC
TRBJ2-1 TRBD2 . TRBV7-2 CASSSRGVYNEQFF TGTGCCAGCAGCTCGCGGGGGGTCTACAATGAGCAGTTCTTC
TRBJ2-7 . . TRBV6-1 CASSTAYEQYF TGTGCCAGCAGTACTGCCTACGAGCAGTACTTC
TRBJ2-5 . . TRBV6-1 CASTSRPQGTQYF TGTGCCAGCACCTCGAGGCCCCAGGGGACCCAGTACTTC
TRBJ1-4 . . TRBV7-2 CASSARRPRNEKLFF TGTGCCAGCAGCGCCCGCAGGCCGAGGAATGAAAAACTGTTTTTT
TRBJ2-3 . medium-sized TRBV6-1 CASSAGADTQYF TGTGCCAGCAGTGCAGGGGCAGATACGCAGTATTTT
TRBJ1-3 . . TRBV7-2 CASSLGLNSGNTIYF TGTGCCAGCAGCTTAGGACTGAACTCTGGAAACACCATATATTTT
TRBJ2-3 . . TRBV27 CASSFRGPTDTQYF TGTGCCAGCAGTTTCAGGGGACCCACAGATACGCAGTATTTT
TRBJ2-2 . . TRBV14 CASNPPGAEELFF TGTGCCAGCAACCCCCCTGGGGCGGAGGAGCTGTTTTTT
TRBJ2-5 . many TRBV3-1 CASSRISEGQYQETQYF TGTGCCAGCAGCCGGATCTCGGAGGGCCAGTACCAAGAGACCCAGTACTTC
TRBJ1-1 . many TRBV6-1 CASGGRTEAFF TGTGCCAGCGGGGGGAGGACTGAAGCTTTCTTT
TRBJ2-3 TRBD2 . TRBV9 CASSVGPGLATDTQYF TGTGCCAGCAGCGTCGGACCGGGACTAGCTACGGATACGCAGTATTTT
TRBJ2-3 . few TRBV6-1 CASSGFKDTQYF TGTGCCAGCAGTGGTTTTAAAGATACGCAGTATTTT
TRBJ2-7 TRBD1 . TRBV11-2 CASSLIGTGGTYEQYF TGTGCCAGCAGCTTAATCGGGACAGGGGGGACCTACGAGCAGTACTTC
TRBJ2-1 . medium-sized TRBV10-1 CASSDGSNNEQFF TGCGCCAGCAGTGATGGGTCGAACAATGAGCAGTTCTTC
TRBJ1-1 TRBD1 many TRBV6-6 CASSFGQGQSEAFF TGTGCCAGCAGTTTCGGACAGGGGCAATCTGAAGCTTTCTTT
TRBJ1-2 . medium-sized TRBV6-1 CASLMDSNYGYTF TGTGCCAGCCTAATGGACAGTAACTATGGCTACACCTTC
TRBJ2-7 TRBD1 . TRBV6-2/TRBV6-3 CASSYSGTGTYEQYF TGTGCCAGCAGTTACTCCGGGACAGGGACGTACGAGCAGTACTTC
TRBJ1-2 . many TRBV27 CASSSISGVYGYTF TGTGCCAGCAGTTCAATCTCAGGGGTCTATGGCTACACCTTC
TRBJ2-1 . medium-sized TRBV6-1 CASSEQGPRDEQFF TGTGCCAGCAGTGAACAGGGTCCGAGGGATGAGCAGTTCTTC
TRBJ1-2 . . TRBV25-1 CASSRLGHGYTF TGTGCCAGCAGTAGATTGGGACATGGCTACACCTTC
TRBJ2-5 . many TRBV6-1 CASNGGLYQETQYF TGTGCCAGCAACGGAGGTCTGTACCAAGAGACCCAGTACTTC
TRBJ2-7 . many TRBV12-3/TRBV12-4 CASSLRRREQYF TGTGCCAGCAGTTTACGCCGACGGGAGCAGTACTTC
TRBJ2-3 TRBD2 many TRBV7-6 CASSLGTSGGFRTDTQYF TGTGCCAGCAGCTTGGGGACTAGCGGGGGCTTCCGCACAGATACGCAGTATTTT
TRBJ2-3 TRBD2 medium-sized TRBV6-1 CASSVLLAASTDTQYF TGTGCCAGCAGCGTCCTACTAGCGGCTAGCACAGATACGCAGTATTTT
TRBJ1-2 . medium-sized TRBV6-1 CASSAGPYNSGYTF TGTGCCAGCAGTGCGGGACCGTACAATTCTGGCTACACCTTC
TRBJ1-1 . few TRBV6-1 CASSRRGTEAFF TGTGCCAGCAGCCGCCGGGGGACTGAAGCTTTCTTT
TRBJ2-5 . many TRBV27 CASSLGTPGLGTQETQYF TGTGCCAGCAGTCTTGGGACGCCGGGGTTGGGGACCCAAGAGACCCAGTACTTC
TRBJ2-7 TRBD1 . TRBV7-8 CASSHRGLSYNEQYF TGTGCCAGCAGCCACAGGGGGCTTTCCTACAATGAGCAGTACTTC
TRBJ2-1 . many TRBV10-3 CAISESFGVPYNEQFF TGTGCCATCAGTGAGTCGTTTGGGGTTCCCTACAATGAGCAGTTCTTC
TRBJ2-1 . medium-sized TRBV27 CASSFNGAYNEQFF TGTGCCAGCAGTTTTAACGGGGCCTACAATGAGCAGTTCTTC
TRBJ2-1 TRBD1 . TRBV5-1 CASSFQGANDEQFF TGCGCCAGCAGCTTCCAGGGGGCCAACGATGAGCAGTTCTTC
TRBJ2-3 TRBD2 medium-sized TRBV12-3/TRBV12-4 CASSFWPLAGGPGRTDTQYF TGTGCCAGCAGTTTTTGGCCTTTAGCGGGGGGGCCAGGGAGGACAGATACGCAGTATTTT